A selection of T cell receptor beta chains follows, all from one sample in a study of regulatory T cells in long-lasting Graves disease. TCRdb reanalysed the multiplex PCR reads using MiXCR and keeps one entry per CDR3 protein. The sample shows hundreds of thousands of distinct CDR3 sequences, about 16% of them seen only once. The sample also formed part of further work on T cells in Graves' hyperthyroidism and ophthalmopathy.

The sequencing here drew on peripheral blood mononuclear cells (PBMCs), taken at new diagnosis, from a patient treated with antithyroid drugs. Every receptor here comes from a woman between 40 and 65 years old with Graves disease. The CDR3 runs from the conserved cysteine through the conserved F or W. The D gene is left open where the match is weak. Clone size appears in some rows only: once, few, many, or a class for an expanded clone.

many | TRBJ2-3 | 15 | . | TRBV11-2 | TGTGCCAGCAGCTCAGGGGTGGGGAGCACAGATACGCAGTATTTT | CASSSGVGSTDTQYF
. | TRBJ2-3 | 15 | TRBD2 | TRBV9 | TGTGCCAGCAGCGTTAGCGGGGGGTACCCAGATACGCAGTATTTT | CASSVSGGYPDTQYF
many | TRBJ2-2 | 13 | . | TRBV27 | TGTGCCAGCAGAGCTAGCGTAGCCGGGGAGCTGTTTTTT | CASRASVAGELFF
many | TRBJ2-3 | 13 | . | TRBV24-1 | TGTGCCACCAGTGTAGTAGGGTCAGATACGCAGTATTTT | CATSVVGSDTQYF
. | TRBJ2-7 | 13 | TRBD2 | TRBV6-1 | TGTGCCAGCAGGAGACTAGCGACCTACGAGCAGTACTTC | CASRRLATYEQYF
many | TRBJ1-1 | 11 | . | TRBV11-2 | TGTGCCAGCAGCCAGGGACTCTTGGCTTTCTTT | CASSQGLLAFF
few | TRBJ1-2 | 15 | . | TRBV9 | TGTGCCAGCAGCGTAGGGGGGTCGACGCTCTATGGCTACACCTTC | CASSVGGSTLYGYTF
. | TRBJ2-2 | 12 | . | TRBV30 | TGTGCCTGGTCGATAAACACCGGGGAGCTGTTTTTT | CAWSINTGELFF
. | TRBJ2-3 | 15 | . | TRBV5-1 | TGCGCCAGCAGTCCGGGTGGGCCTACCACAGATACGCAGTATTTT | CASSPGGPTTDTQYF
few | TRBJ1-1 | 15 | TRBD1 | TRBV2 | TGTGCCAGCAGGGAGGGACAGTACATGAACACTGAAGCTTTCTTT | CASREGQYMNTEAFF
. | TRBJ2-2 | 16 | TRBD1 | TRBV5-6 | TGTGCCAGCAGCCTAGATGACAGGGTCCGGCCCGGGGAGCTGTTTTTT | CASSLDDRVRPGELFF
. | TRBJ2-2 | 14 | . | TRBV7-3 | TGTGCCAGCAGCTTGAACAGTGTTACCGGGGAGCTGTTTTTT | CASSLNSVTGELFF
many | TRBJ2-1 | 14 | . | TRBV28 | TGTGCCAGCACTCCCCGAAGAGAACACAATGAGCAGTTCTTC | CASTPRREHNEQFF
. | TRBJ1-5 | 14 | TRBD1 | TRBV19 | TGTGCCAGTACCCTTCGACAGGGGGCTCAGCCCCAGCATTTT | CASTLRQGAQPQHF
many | TRBJ2-3 | 16 | . | TRBV3-1 | TGTGCCAGCAGCCTAACCCTCCAGGGCAGGACAGATACGCAGTATTTT | CASSLTLQGRTDTQYF
many | TRBJ2-6 | 15 | . | TRBV18 | TGTGCCAGCTCACCGGGAACCGGTGGGGCCAACGTCCTGACTTTC | CASSPGTGGANVLTF
. | TRBJ1-2 | 12 | . | TRBV19 | TGTGCCAGTACCGGGACTGTCTATGGCTACACCTTC | CASTGTVYGYTF
. | TRBJ1-2 | 13 | . | TRBV6-1 | TGTGCCAGCAGTGGACAGGTCTCTCTTGGCTACACCTTC | CASSGQVSLGYTF
. | TRBJ2-4 | 12 | . | TRBV14 | TGTGCCAGCAGCCAAGATTCTAACATTCAGTACTTC | CASSQDSNIQYF
. | TRBJ1-3 | 15 | . | TRBV19 | TGTGCCAGTAGTCTCTCCGGGACGGCTGGAAACACCATATATTTT | CASSLSGTAGNTIYF
few | TRBJ1-5 | 17 | . | TRBV19 | TGTGCCAGTAGTATCACTCTAGGAGGGGGGCTACGGCAGCCCCAGCATTTT | CASSITLGGGLRQPQHF
once | TRBJ2-2 | 15 | TRBD1 | TRBV19 | TGTGCCAGTAGGGGGACAGGGGACCTTTCCGGGGAGCTGTTTTTT | CASRGTGDLSGELFF
many | TRBJ1-1 | 14 | . | TRBV12-3/TRBV12-4 | TGTGCCAGCAGTTTACAAGGTTTCAGCACTGAAGCTTTCTTT | CASSLQGFSTEAFF
few | TRBJ1-1 | 14 | . | TRBV29-1 | TGCAGCGTTTCACCTGTTTTAAGTGACACTGAAGCTTTCTTT | CSVSPVLSDTEAFF
. | TRBJ1-3 | 19 | . | TRBV28 | TGTGCCAGCAGTTTAGTATCCCGACAGCGTGAGGTCCCTGGAAACACCATATATTTT | CASSLVSRQREVPGNTIYF
many | TRBJ1-2 | 12 | . | TRBV7-9 | TGTGCCAGCAGCTTCCGGATTTATGGCTACACCTTC | CASSFRIYGYTF
many | TRBJ2-1 | 13 | . | TRBV2 | TGTGCCAGCAGTGACACGATCTACAATGAGCAGTTCTTC | CASSDTIYNEQFF
many | TRBJ2-2 | 13 | . | TRBV18 | TGTGCCAGCAGCCCCCAGAACACCGGGGAGCTGTTTTTT | CASSPQNTGELFF
few | TRBJ2-4 | 15 | . | TRBV18 | TGTGCCAGCTCACCACGTGAGGAACCCAAAAACATTCAGTACTTC | CASSPREEPKNIQYF
many | TRBJ2-1 | 13 | . | TRBV12-3/TRBV12-4 | TGTGCCAGCAGTTTCTACAGGATCCATGAGCAGTTCTTC | CASSFYRIHEQFF
. | TRBJ2-6 | 17 | . | TRBV7-9 | TGTGCCAGCAGCCCACCGGGAAGCCCCTCTGGGGCCAACGTCCTGACTTTC | CASSPPGSPSGANVLTF
. | TRBJ1-2 | 13 | TRBD1 | TRBV27 | TGTGCCAGCAGGGGGGGAGGGGGCGGTGGCTACACCTTC | CASRGGGGGGYTF
. | TRBJ1-6 | 18 | . | TRBV12-3/TRBV12-4 | TGTGCCAGCAGTTTTAAAGGTTCAGGGAGCTCCTATAATTCACCCCTCCACTTT | CASSFKGSGSSYNSPLHF
many | TRBJ1-2 | 13 | . | TRBV20-1 | TGCAGTGCTAGAGACCCCGGGGGCTATGGCTACACCTTC | CSARDPGGYGYTF
few | TRBJ2-5 | 12 | . | TRBV2 | TGTGCCAGCAGTGAAGAAGGGTTGACCCAGTACTTC | CASSEEGLTQYF
. | TRBJ1-2 | 16 | TRBD1 | TRBV5-5 | TGTGCCAGCAGCTTGGCCTCGGCAGGGGGAAACTATGGCTACACCTTC | CASSLASAGGNYGYTF
. | TRBJ2-7 | 17 | TRBD2 | TRBV2 | TGTGCCAGCAGTGAAAGCCCCCTAGCGGGGGGTGGCTACGAGCAGTACTTC | CASSESPLAGGGYEQYF
. | TRBJ2-7 | 15 | . | TRBV28 | TGTGCCAGCAGCTTTAGGGGAACCGGGACCTACGAGCAGTACTTC | CASSFRGTGTYEQYF
many | TRBJ1-1 | 16 | TRBD1 | TRBV12-3/TRBV12-4 | TGTGCCAGCAGCCGTGGGGACAGGGGAAGGAACACTGAAGCTTTCTTT | CASSRGDRGRNTEAFF
few | TRBJ2-2 | 15 | TRBD1 | TRBV29-1 | TGCAGCGTTGAAGACGGGACAGCTAACACCGGGGAGCTGTTTTTT | CSVEDGTANTGELFF
many | TRBJ2-5 | 15 | . | TRBV6-5 | TGTGCCAGCAGTTACTCGAGTGACGCGAGGGGGACCCAGTACTTC | CASSYSSDARGTQYF
many | TRBJ1-2 | 13 | . | TRBV24-1 | TGTGCCACCAGTGCCACAGCGGACTATGGCTACACCTTC | CATSATADYGYTF
. | TRBJ1-2 | 14 | TRBD1 | TRBV10-3 | TGTGCCATCAGAGAACAGGGGGCTGGCTATGGCTACACCTTC | CAIREQGAGYGYTF
. | TRBJ1-2 | 18 | . | TRBV6-1 | TGTGCCAGCAGTCCCACTTCGGGGGAACGGAGGAGGAACTATGGCTACACCTTC | CASSPTSGERRRNYGYTF
. | TRBJ2-2 | 15 | TRBD1 | TRBV9 | TGTGCCAGCAGCGTACAGACAGGGGTGGCCGGGGAGCTGTTTTTT | CASSVQTGVAGELFF
. | TRBJ1-5 | 14 | . | TRBV5-1 | TGCGCCAGCAGCGACGGCAGGGCAAGTCAGCCCCAGCATTTT | CASSDGRASQPQHF
. | TRBJ2-1 | 16 | TRBD2 | TRBV9 | TGTGCCAGCAGCGAGGGACTAGCGGCCCTAGGGGATGAGCAGTTCTTC | CASSEGLAALGDEQFF
many | TRBJ2-7 | 13 | . | TRBV13 | TGTGCCAGCAGCGCGGGACTTCACTACGAGCAGTACTTC | CASSAGLHYEQYF
. | TRBJ2-2 | 17 | . | TRBV7-3 | . | CASSALRVSVIPGSCFF
. | TRBJ2-7 | 16 | . | TRBV20-1 | TGCAGTGCTATTGTGATCGGGCGGGGGCCCCCCTACGAGCAGTACTTC | CSAIVIGRGPPYEQYF
. | TRBJ1-2 | 14 | TRBD1 | TRBV3-1 | TGTGCCAGCAGCCAATCAGGGGGGTCCTATGGCTACACCTTC | CASSQSGGSYGYTF
many | TRBJ2-1 | 15 | . | TRBV5-1 | TGTGCCAGCAGCTTAGAAGGGGCATCCTACAATGAGCAGTTCTTC | CASSLEGASYNEQFF
. | TRBJ2-3 | 18 | . | TRBV11-1 | TGTGCCAGCAGCGGGGGGGCGTCGAGCGTGGCTAGCACAGATACGCAGTATTTT | CASSGGASSVASTDTQYF
many | TRBJ2-1 | 17 | TRBD2 | TRBV7-2 | TGTGCCAGCAGCTTAATTAGCGGGGGCCTCGTTTACAATGAGCAGTTCTTC | CASSLISGGLVYNEQFF
many | TRBJ1-2 | 14 | . | TRBV2 | TGTGCCAGCAGCCCGGGGGAGATAAGCTATGGCTACACCTTC | CASSPGEISYGYTF
few | TRBJ1-3 | 14 | . | TRBV7-8 | TGTGCCAGCAGCTTAGGAGGAGGTGGAAACACCATATATTTT | CASSLGGGGNTIYF
. | TRBJ2-6 | 16 | . | TRBV11-3 | TGTGCCAGCAGCCCACGCCTTTACTCTGGGGCCAACGTCCTGACTTTC | CASSPRLYSGANVLTF
few | TRBJ2-7 | 14 | . | TRBV7-2 | TGTGCCAGCAGCTTCAGGTCAGGGTCCTACGAGCAGTACTTC | CASSFRSGSYEQYF
few | TRBJ2-2 | 15 | TRBD2 | TRBV7-3 | TGTGCCAGCAGCTTCACGGGGGGGCTACCCGGGGAGCTGTTTTTT | CASSFTGGLPGELFF